This T cell receptor (beta chain) was profiled in a study of CD8 T cells in ankylosing spondylitis. Overall study results and limits: Several of the motif variants were reported before in synovial fluid and blood from reactive arthritis.

In this sample, this clonotype turned up many times. The antigen is undetermined. TCRdb called the 5' RACE reads again in MiXCR, with one record for every CDR3 protein. The data hold 150,000 to 200,000 distinct CDR3 sequences, with around 10% observed a single time. Sequences were obtained from blood, either unsorted or a sorted T cell fraction (not recorded which). This clonotype was obtained from a male donor with ankylosing spondylitis or in good health (not recorded which).

The CDR3 loop is CSVTTSTGYEQYF. Here the CDR3 DNA reads TGCAGTGTTACTACATCGACAGGCTACGAGCAGTACTTC. The chain has TRBV20-1 and TRBJ2-7, with D tentatively TRBD1 (6 bases). V lost 7 bases and J 3 bases, leaving 16 bases between the germline ends. Looked up from germline, CDR1 is DFQATT and CDR2 is SNEGSKA (reference sequence). This CDR3 is 13 amino acids long.